Below, 15 T cell receptor beta chains from the same sample are listed, as sequenced in a study of OX40 agonist ivuxolimab in advanced cancers. Profiled with immunoSEQ multiplex PCR; TCRdb holds only in-frame clones, not every one. The sample yields tens of thousands of clones, 90% seen once. The material sequenced was CD4+ or CD8+ T cells sorted from blood, taken in a trial of the OX40 agonist ivuxolimab. The receptors originated from an adult with an advanced solid tumor such as melanoma, head and neck, liver or kidney cancer.

The gene calls are TRBV6-1 and TRBJ2-1; unclear D gene. The CDR3 extends over 15 amino acids. V was pared by 3 bases and J by 7 bases, with 16 bases between. CDR1 and CDR2 from the germline V gene are MNHNS and SASEGT. CDR3 DNA: TGTGCCAGCAGTGAGAACCCAACCCCACTGAATGAGCAGTTCTTC. This sequence encodes CASSENPTPLNEQFF.

The sample holds one count of this clone. The chain employs TRBV19 and TRBJ2-7, with D unresolved. Looked up from germline, CDR1 is LNHDA and CDR2 is SQIVND (reference sequence). The ends were cut back, 1 base at V and 2 bases at J, with 9 bases in the middle. This CDR3 has 14 amino acids. In DNA, the CDR3 is TGTGCCAGTAGTATAGTACGCGGCGCCTACGAGCAGTACGTC. Amino acid sequence: CASSIVRGAYEQYV.

This clone was seen once. This sequence joins TRBV5-1 and TRBJ2-5, with 9 bases aligning to TRBD2. This CDR3 has 16 residues. Germline trimming cut 4 bases from V and 5 bases from J; bases unmatched to any gene: 12. The germline V gene encodes CDR1 SGHRS and CDR2 YFSETQ. CDR3 loop: CASSPGSGGGGETQYF. DNA of the CDR3: TGCGCCAGCAGCCCCGGTAGCGGGGGCGGGGGGGAGACCCAGTACTTC.

The chain carries TRBV6-1 and TRBJ1-6, with D unclear. The CDR3 runs 13 residues. V lost 7 bases and J lost 9, with 13 bases in between. Germline loops: CDR1 MNHNS, CDR2 SASEGT. CDR3 in DNA: TGTGCCAGCAAACACACGGAAGGTTCACCCCTCCACTTT. This gives the protein CASKHTEGSPLHF.

CDR3 in amino acids: CASSDEGTDTQYF. The CDR3 bases are TGTGCCAGCAGTGACGAAGGAACAGATACGCAGTATTTT. The V gene is TRBV25-1, the J gene TRBJ2-3; no definite D call. CDR1 is MGHDK and CDR2 is SYGVNS in the germline V gene. V lost 3 bases and J 3 bases, leaving 7 bases between the germline ends. CDR3 length: 13 residues.

The V call is TRBV6-5, the J call TRBJ2-7; D tentatively reads TRBD1 or TRBD2 (5 bases each). In germline, CDR1 is MNHEY, CDR2 SVGAGI. CDR3 length: 14 residues. Trimming removed 4 bases at V and 2 bases at J, with 12 bases between. The CDR3 DNA is TGTGCCAGCAGTTGGGGTGGGGGAACCTACGAGCAGTACTTC. Its translation: CASSWGGGTYEQYF.

The chain links TRBV5-4 to TRBJ2-6, with 8 nucleotides matching TRBD1. Germline assignment: CDR1 SGHNT and CDR2 YYREEE (reference sequence). This CDR3 comprises 17 residues. With V trimmed by 2 bases and J by 1 base, 5 bases remained unmatched. The CDR3 nucleotides read TGTGCCAGCAGCTTCGGACAGGGCGGTTCTGGGGCCAACGTCCTGACTTTC. Protein product: CASSFGQGGSGANVLTF. The complete variable domain, with remaining parts taken from reference TRBV5-4 and TRBJ2-6, reads ETGVTQSPTHLIKTRGQQVTLRCSSQSGHNTVSWYQQALGQGPQFIFQYYREEENGRGNFPPRFSGLQFPNYSSELNVNALELDDSALYLCASSFGQGGSGANVLTFGAGSRLTVL.

For this clone: Other DNA sequences in the sample encode the same CDR3. The rearrangement links TRBV7-8 to TRBJ1-1, with no clear D. Trimming took off 5 bases at V and 2 bases at J, with 9 bases between the two ends. Germline CDR1 SGHVS, CDR2 FQNEAQ. This CDR3 spans 13 amino acids. The CDR3 coding sequence is TGTGCCAGCAGCCTCGATGTAAACACTGAAGCTTTCTTT. Residues: CASSLDVNTEAFF.

The chain carries TRBV7-3 and TRBJ2-3; D ambiguous. Germline V gene data show CDR1 as SGHTA and CDR2 as FQGTGA. The CDR3 has 14 amino acids. Deletions cut 0 bases from V and 1 base from J, with 5 bases between. This CDR3 is CASSLTPGTDTQYF. The CDR3 DNA reads TGTGCCAGCAGCTTAACTCCGGGCACAGATACGCAGTATTTT.

The rearrangement uses TRBV18 and TRBJ1-3; the match to TRBD1 covers 10 bases. V gave up 3 bases and J gave up 1 base; unmatched junction bases: 6. The CDR3 runs to 17 residues. CDR1 is KGHSH and CDR2 is LQKENI in the germline V gene. CDR3 in amino acids: CASSPGQGRGSGNTIYF. The CDR3 DNA follows: TGTGCCAGCTCACCGGGACAGGGGAGAGGGTCTGGAAACACCATATATTTT.

This clone was observed once. The gene calls are TRBV9 and TRBJ1-6; 7 positions match TRBD1. This CDR3 region has 13 residues. The V segment lost 4 bases and the J segment 10 bases; nucleotides outside the gene matches: 5. Germline V gene data show CDR1 as SGDLS and CDR2 as YYNGEE. The CDR3 DNA is TGTGCCAGCAGCTTCGACAGGGACTCACCCCTCCACTTT. Translated, it gives CASSFDRDSPLHF. Together with reference TRBV9 and TRBJ1-6, the CDR3 gives the full variable domain: DSGVTQTPKHLITATGQRVTLRCSPRSGDLSVYWYQQSLDQGLQFLIQYYNGEERAKGNILERFSAQQFPDLHSELNLSSLELGDSALYFCASSFDRDSPLHFGNGTRLTVT.

This sequence joins TRBV11-2 and TRBJ2-3; perhaps TRBD2 as D (7 bases). Germline loops: CDR1 SGHAT, CDR2 FQNNGV. CDR3 length: 15 residues. The V gene lost 6 bases and the J gene lost 0 bases, with 13 bases spanning the gap. The CDR3 spells CASSQGRGSTDTQYF. Here the CDR3 DNA reads TGTGCCAGCAGTCAGGGGCGGGGGAGCACAGATACGCAGTATTTT.

The rearrangement joins TRBV10-2 to TRBJ2-2; TRBD2 aligns across 13 bases. Germline CDR1 WSHSY, CDR2 SAAADI. The CDR3 loop spans 17 amino acids. The ends lost 8 bases at V and 3 bases at J; junction bases unmatched: 9. The CDR3 loop is CASLTSGGSQDTGELFF. The CDR3 coding sequence is TGCGCCAGCCTGACTAGCGGGGGGTCCCAAGACACCGGGGAGCTGTTTTTT.

This clone was seen once. This rearrangement joins TRBV19 to TRBJ1-3; TRBD1 aligns across 8 bases. Germline V gene data show CDR1 as LNHDA and CDR2 as SQIVND (reference sequence). CDR3 size: 15 residues. The V segment lost 4 bases and the J segment 2 bases; nucleotides outside the gene matches: 4. This CDR3 reads CASSTGGRAGNTIYF. The DNA of the CDR3 is TGTGCCAGTAGTACAGGGGGCCGCGCTGGAAACACCATATATTTT. Combining the CDR3 with reference TRBV19 and TRBJ1-3 gives the whole variable domain DGGITQSPKYLFRKEGQNVTLSCEQNLNHDAMYWYRQDPGQGLRLIYYSQIVNDFQKGDIAEGYSVSREKKESFPLTVTSAQKNPTAFYLCASSTGGRAGNTIYFGEGSWLTVV.

V and J are TRBV28 and TRBJ2-1; 7 nucleotides match TRBD2. J gave up 8 bases and V 2 bases, and 9 bases lay outside the gene matches. Germline V gives CDR1 MDHEN, CDR2 SYDVKM. CDR3 length equals 15 residues. The CDR3 loop reads CASSLLGGGLYEQFF. In nucleotides, the CDR3 is TGTGCCAGCAGTTTACTCGGGGGAGGGCTATATGAGCAGTTCTTC.